This TCR beta chain appears in the sequencing data of a study of CD4 T cell repertoires in COVID-19. Background on the study: CFSE-low cells expanded approximately 11 days with IL-2, then restimulated with other coronavirus spikes. Whole-study findings and limits: Sharing of several most expanded SARS-CoV-2-reactive clonotypes across memory subsets suggested intraclonal diversification. In SARS-CoV and/or HKU1 spike cultures, between roughly 7 and 25% of SARS-CoV-2 clonotypes reappeared.

The method was immunoSEQ multiplex PCR; TCRdb's version includes in-frame clones alone and lacks a portion of them. The table records approximately 8,700 clones, around 84% of them present only once. Points on this clone: The antigen remains unidentified.

No culture step preceded sequencing of the ex vivo isolated memory T cells. The sequence derives from a human donor who had COVID-19. The source was effector memory CD4+ T cells from blood, collected before the COVID-19 pandemic.

In nucleotides, the CDR3 is TGTGCCAGCAGGCCACGGGGCCTAGCGGGGAATCAGTATTTT. Translation: CASRPRGLAGNQYF. The gene calls are TRBV6-5 and TRBJ2-3; 9 positions match TRBD2. The CDR3 loop spans 14 amino acids. From germline, CDR1 is MNHEY and CDR2 SVGAGI. J lost 12 bases, V lost 6 bases, and 13 bases had no gene match.